Only one count was recorded for the clone carrying this TCR beta chain. The sample comes from a study of blood T cell repertoires in COVID-19. Study details: COVID-19 samples from acute and convalescent phases originated in the United States, Italy and Spain. T cells, B-cell-depleted T cells, or PBMCs supplied cDNA or gDNA.

In the source study's methods: Nucleated cell counts were estimated from reference gene primer amplification. The table came from immunoSEQ multiplex PCR; TCRdb's copy has only in-frame clones and leaves some out. V and J calls and clone size are those listed in that table; D and trimming were worked out from the DNA. The sample lists 60,000 or so clones, 90% occurring once. The germline CDR1 and CDR2 sequences are SGDLS and YYNGEE. The trim removed 0 bases at V and 9 bases at J, leaving 5 bases unmatched. The CDR3 length is 15 residues. What was sequenced was peripheral blood. The chain is built from TRBV9 and TRBJ2-1; 11 bases agree with TRBD2. This receptor was identified in a man aged 55 to 70 with active COVID-19. CDR3 in DNA: TGTGCCAGCAGCGTAGAACTAGCGGGAGTGGGTGAGCAGTTCTTC. Its translation is CASSVELAGVGEQFF.